In this sample, the clone carrying this TCR beta chain turned up a few times. TCRdb fed the reads into MiXCR, producing one record per CDR3 protein. The table lists 350,000 to 550,000 distinct CDR3 sequences, under 40% of them singletons, with about 13% in the top ten. The entry originates in a study of T cell repertoires in cytomegalovirus infection. V was trimmed by 1 base and J by 7 bases, leaving 10 bases between them. The germline V gene encodes CDR1 MNHNS and CDR2 SASEGT. The length of the CDR3 is 13 residues. This clonotype was sampled from a human donor in good health (CMV status not recorded). Some clones in this sample may be carry-over from other donors' samples. Sequencing was done on a sample of PBMCs. This rearrangement joins TRBV6-1 to TRBJ1-2; possible D gene TRBD1, 5 bases. DNA of the CDR3: TGTGCCAGCAGTGAAGTGTCAACAGGTGGCTACACCTTC. This encodes CASSEVSTGGYTF.